This is a list of T cell receptor beta chains from one sample in a study of cytomegalovirus exposure and HLA in healthy donors. The protocol was immunoSEQ multiplex PCR, while the TCRdb copy is restricted to in-frame clones and leaves out a portion. Of 92,000 or so clones listed, 95% to 98% are singletons. The sequenced sample was PBMCs. The receptors come from a man aged 18 to 29 in good health and CMV-seronegative. CDR3s include the opening cysteine and the closing phenylalanine or tryptophan. D genes are given only for firm matches.

v_gene: TRBV29-1
d_gene: .
j_gene: TRBJ2-1
CDR3nt: TGCAGCGGGACTACAGGAAACAATGAGCAGTTCTTC
CDR3aa: CSGTTGNNEQFF

v_gene: TRBV27
d_gene: .
j_gene: TRBJ1-2
CDR3nt: TGTGCCAGCAGACTGACAGGTCCCGGCTATGGCTACACCTTC
CDR3aa: CASRLTGPGYGYTF

v_gene: TRBV18
d_gene: .
j_gene: TRBJ2-3
CDR3nt: TGTGCCAGCTCACCCCTGGGCGGGAGCACAGATACGCAGTATTTT
CDR3aa: CASSPLGGSTDTQYF

v_gene: TRBV5-5
d_gene: .
j_gene: TRBJ1-2
CDR3nt: TGTGCCAGCAGCTTAGCCACTGTGAGGGATCGGGACTATGGCTACACCTTC
CDR3aa: CASSLATVRDRDYGYTF

v_gene: TRBV12-2
d_gene: .
j_gene: TRBJ1-2
CDR3nt: TGTGCAAGTCGCCTGACAGGGGAAAGTGGAGGCTACACCTTC
CDR3aa: CASRLTGESGGYTF

v_gene: TRBV19
d_gene: .
j_gene: TRBJ1-2
CDR3nt: TGTGCCAGTACCTCGTTGGGCCGCTATTATGGCTACACCTTC
CDR3aa: CASTSLGRYYGYTF

v_gene: TRBV18
d_gene: .
j_gene: TRBJ1-1
CDR3nt: TGTGCCAGCTCACCATTCTACGAGATGAACACTGAAGCTTTCTTT
CDR3aa: CASSPFYEMNTEAFF

v_gene: TRBV7-9
d_gene: .
j_gene: TRBJ2-1
CDR3nt: TGTGCCAGCAGCTTAGCCGAGACTAGTTATTACAATGAGCAGTTCTTC
CDR3aa: CASSLAETSYYNEQFF

v_gene: TRBV30
d_gene: .
j_gene: TRBJ1-2
CDR3nt: TGTGCCTGGAATGGGCGTAACTATGGCTACACCTTC
CDR3aa: CAWNGRNYGYTF

v_gene: TRBV5-4
d_gene: .
j_gene: TRBJ2-3
CDR3nt: TGTGCCAGCAGGTCCCCAAGGGGCGCAAGCACAGATACGCAGTATTTT
CDR3aa: CASRSPRGASTDTQYF

v_gene: TRBV9
d_gene: TRBD2
j_gene: TRBJ2-2
CDR3nt: TGTGCCAGCAGCGACCCCCTGGGACTAGCGGGAGGCGGGACCGGGGAGCTGTTTTTT
CDR3aa: CASSDPLGLAGGGTGELFF

v_gene: TRBV4-2
d_gene: .
j_gene: TRBJ2-2
CDR3nt: TGTGCCAGCAGCCAAGTCGTGGCCTCCGCGGAGCTGTTTTTT
CDR3aa: CASSQVVASAELFF

v_gene: TRBV4-1
d_gene: .
j_gene: TRBJ2-2
CDR3nt: TGCGCCAGCAGCCATCCACGGGGGGCGGTCGGGGAGCTGTTTTTT
CDR3aa: CASSHPRGAVGELFF

v_gene: TRBV5-1
d_gene: .
j_gene: TRBJ1-4
CDR3nt: TGCGCCAGCAGCTTGGTCGGGGTAGGAGATGAAAAACTGTTTTTT
CDR3aa: CASSLVGVGDEKLFF

v_gene: TRBV27
d_gene: .
j_gene: TRBJ1-2
CDR3nt: TGTGCCAGCGCCCCCCGGGAAAACTATGGCTACACCTTC
CDR3aa: CASAPRENYGYTF

v_gene: TRBV5-5
d_gene: TRBD1
j_gene: TRBJ1-2
CDR3nt: TGTGCCAGCAGCAAGACAGGGAGCTATGGCTACACCTTC
CDR3aa: CASSKTGSYGYTF

v_gene: TRBV27
d_gene: .
j_gene: TRBJ2-5
CDR3nt: TGTGCCAGCAGTTTAGGGTTTGGAGGGAGGACCCAGTACTTC
CDR3aa: CASSLGFGGRTQYF

v_gene: TRBV6-4
d_gene: .
j_gene: TRBJ1-4
CDR3nt: TGTGCCAGCAGTCCGATCAGGGCAACTAATGAAAAACTGTTTTTT
CDR3aa: CASSPIRATNEKLFF

v_gene: TRBV19
d_gene: .
j_gene: TRBJ1-1
CDR3nt: TGTGCCAGTAGTAAACCATCCGGACAGATCTTGAACACTGAAGCTTTCTTT
CDR3aa: CASSKPSGQILNTEAFF

v_gene: TRBV9
d_gene: TRBD1
j_gene: TRBJ1-1
CDR3nt: TGTGCCAGCAGCGTAGAAGGACAGGGTCACACTGAAGCTTTCTTT
CDR3aa: CASSVEGQGHTEAFF

v_gene: TRBV29-1
d_gene: .
j_gene: TRBJ1-3
CDR3nt: TGCAGCGTTGAGGCCAGGGGATTTAATGGAAACACCATATATTTT
CDR3aa: CSVEARGFNGNTIYF

v_gene: TRBV5-5
d_gene: TRBD2
j_gene: TRBJ2-1
CDR3nt: TGTGCCAGCAGCTTGGTTCTAGCGGGGACGAATGAGCAGTTCTTC
CDR3aa: CASSLVLAGTNEQFF

v_gene: TRBV6-5
d_gene: .
j_gene: TRBJ2-7
CDR3nt: TGTGCCAGCAGTTACTTGCCGAGCTCCTACGAGCAGTACTTC
CDR3aa: CASSYLPSSYEQYF